The text below deals with one T cell receptor (beta chain). The sample originates from a study of T cell responses to AZD1222 COVID-19 vaccine. The wider study: Whether given at about 4 or about 12 weeks, second doses were pooled.

Sequencing used immunoSEQ multiplex PCR; TCRdb keeps in-frame clones, though not all of them. The sample yields 110,000 to 150,000 clones, around 90% seen once. V was shortened by 3 bases and J by 0 bases, with 12 bases between the two germline ends. The germline gives CDR1 SGDLS, CDR2 YYNGEE. This CDR3 has 15 amino acids. The sequence was collected from an adult in good health. The chain couples TRBV9 to TRBJ1-1, with D perhaps TRBD1 (5 bases). The specimen was peripheral blood, collected on day 0 of AZD1222 vaccination. The CDR3 DNA reads as TGTGCCAGCAGCGCCAGGGAGCCCATGAACACTGAAGCTTTCTTT. This codes for CASSAREPMNTEAFF.